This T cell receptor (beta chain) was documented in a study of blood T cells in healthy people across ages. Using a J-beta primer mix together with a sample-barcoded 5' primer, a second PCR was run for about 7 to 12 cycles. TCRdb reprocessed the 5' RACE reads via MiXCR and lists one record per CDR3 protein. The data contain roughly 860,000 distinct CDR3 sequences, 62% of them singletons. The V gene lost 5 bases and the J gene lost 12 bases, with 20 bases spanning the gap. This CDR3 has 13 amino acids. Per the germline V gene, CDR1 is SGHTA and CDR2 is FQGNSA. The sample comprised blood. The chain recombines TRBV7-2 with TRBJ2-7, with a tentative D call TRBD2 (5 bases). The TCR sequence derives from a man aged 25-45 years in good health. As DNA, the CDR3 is TGTGCCAGCAGCGGCGGTCGGGGAGAGACCCGGTACTTC. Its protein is CASSGGRGETRYF.